Given below is one T cell receptor beta chain in context. Its antigen is still unknown. One base away there is no much larger clone; base qualities are not given. According to the germline V gene, CDR1 reads KGHSH and CDR2 reads LQKENI. Measured from the cysteine to the phenylalanine, the CDR3 is 15 residues long. Only the CDR3 part of the read is kept: 45 bases, read in frame from the first base. The V and J ends are trimmed by 3 bases and 5 bases, leaving 17 bases between them. The entry originates in a study of cytomegalovirus exposure and HLA in healthy donors (dated by TCRdb to about 2017). For the study in its entirety: In an earlier analysis of under 600 of the donors, 276 Gb of sequence data and 90 million to 130 million unique TCR beta sequences from 150 million to 200 million T cells were reported. An early release covering over 500 HLA-typed donors comprised about 290 gigabases of sequencing data and roughly 85 million unique TCR sequences. Of the roughly 430 genotyped donors, approximately 83% fell in the genetic ancestry cluster associated with self-reported Caucasian donors. The study aimed to test whether signatures of past pathogen exposure could be identified by cataloging public T cell receptors. Using immunosequencing, the study profiled T cell repertoires from 666 subjects and related those repertoires to cytomegalovirus serostatus. Besides the first cohort of 550 to 750 subjects, a separate validation cohort made up of roughly 130 different subjects was used. To predict cytomegalovirus infection status, the study brought together high-throughput TCR immunosequencing, statistical association of individual TCRs with disease status, and machine learning. To study patterns of TCR occurrence, a later analysis re-analyzed previously published TCR beta repertoires from more than 550 donors and added high-resolution HLA genotyping. In the later analysis, no new phenotypic data were used to find candidate immune exposures; instead, reliance was placed on TCR beta sequences and their occurrence across donors. An earlier analysis of 587 of the donors used high-throughput TCR beta sequencing to judge whether each TCR beta V gene segment behaved as functional or pseudogenic. Alongside the repertoire data, information on donor age, sex, ethnicity and CMV serostatus was compiled. A later genetic analysis used genome-wide SNP genotypes for about three fifths of the 666 donors, treating that subset as a discovery cohort. Every discovery cohort repertoire had been produced on one sequencing platform. HLA typing included class I and class II loci at four-digit resolution. The number of typed donors differed by locus: about 620-630 for A, B, C, DRB1 and DQB1; 500 to 550 for DQA1; 606 for DPA1; and roughly 470 for DPB1. Because of strong linkage in the cohort, roughly five DR-DQ haplotypes were treated as single units for association and clustering. Across 300 to 400 genotyped donors of the cohort, an average of about 220,000 unique TCR beta nucleotide sequences per donor were sequenced, and roughly a sixth of those sequences were non-productive.

Library preparation was by the immunoSEQ multiplex PCR assay. For the multiplex PCR, a mixture combining 60 forward primers for TCR Vbeta segments and 13 reverse primers for TCR Jbeta segments was used. Amplification of the CDR3 region of rearranged TCR beta genes was performed with a multiplex PCR assay on genomic DNA. On the Illumina HiSeq System, the amplified TCR beta libraries were sequenced as 87-base-pair reads. The original methods were these. Across the 500 to 850 repertoires, a later analysis counted tens of millions of unique TCR beta chains, roughly 11 million of which were shared by at least two donors. A nearest-neighbor algorithm error-corrected the raw reads and collapsed the reads into unique sequences, merging closely related sequences to remove PCR and sequencing errors. To assign V, D and J gene segments, CDR3 sequences were aligned to IMGT reference sequences. Each retained sequence needed at least a six-nucleotide match to both a V gene segment and a J gene segment. A rearrangement was called productive if the CDR3 had no stop codons and remained in frame with V and J, and every other rearrangement was called non-productive. Following IMGT convention, CDR3 was defined as the stretch from the second conserved V-encoded cysteine to the conserved J-encoded phenylalanine. In an earlier analysis of more than 550 of the donors, sequences lacking an unambiguous match to a single V gene segment were excluded. In an earlier analysis of 587 of the donors, a V segment was called functional when productive rearrangements were above 56.7%, and segregating when the standard deviation between donors exceeded 5%. A statistical classification framework was built to diagnose cytomegalovirus status from the catalog of TCR beta chain sequences. In a later analysis, V and J genes were assigned by comparing TCR nucleotide sequences against IMGT/GENE-DB human TR gene sequences. A later analysis assigned CDR3 sequences and most-parsimonious VDJ recombination scenarios with the TCRdist pipeline. A later analysis defined each TCR beta chain by its CDR3 amino acid sequence plus V-gene family, and excluded reads lacking a unique V-gene family. As a way to deal with suspected cross-contamination and a sequencing artifact, a later analysis dropped over 550 nucleotide sequences that were highly shared and had low generation probability. A later analysis calculated a clonal expansion index for each public chain from normalized within-repertoire ranks of inferred template counts. In a later analysis, generation probabilities were computed with a VDJ recombination model fitted to out-of-frame rearrangements, and the resulting probabilities were checked against IGoR. A later analysis scored TCR-TCR, TCR-HLA and TCR-CMV co-occurrence with hypergeometric tests, applying a repertoire-size bias correction to TCR pairs. To estimate false discovery rates, a later analysis permuted the HLA or CMV assignments 20 times. In a later analysis, co-occurring TCRs were grouped with DBSCAN, and TCRdist sequence similarity was added when clustering was performed within HLA-allele-positive subsets. For co-occurrence clustering, repertoires with fewer than 30,000 or more than 120,000 public chains were excluded, along with five repertoires with anomalous nucleotide sharing. The source is immuneACCESS, and TCRdb retained only in-frame sequences with V and J called. Part of the clones is not carried over; for the studies checked, unresolved V genes explain less than half of this, and the remainder is unexplained. V and J calls and clone size come straight from that table; D and trimming were deduced from the DNA. The sample table contains a few hundred thousand clones; only one count was recorded for around 90% of them. The ten largest clones take up around 1.7% of the sample.

Study-level results and caveats: The classifier was reported to diagnose cytomegalovirus status with high specificity and sensitivity in both the original and validation cohorts. Broadly in line with IMGT annotations, most TCR beta V segments showed up in productive rearrangements about 87% or about 30% of the time in an earlier analysis of 587 of the donors. In a later analysis, HLA-associated TCR beta chains showed more clonal expansion and lower generation probabilities than non-associated chains that were equally common. At a false discovery rate of 0.05, a later analysis linked some 18,000 TCR beta sequences to specific HLA alleles. Some 16 rarely observed V segments, including chromosome 9 orphons, were excluded from the earlier analysis of some 590 of the donors because counts were too low. In vitro tests confirmed that a few of the cytomegalovirus-associated TCR beta chains recognize cytomegalovirus antigens. While some public TCRs were present in many individuals, most TCR sequences turned up only very rarely across donors. Strong co-occurrence of HLA alleles, especially DR and DQ, made assigning TCR associations to individual alleles difficult. HLA typing was unavailable for some donors at each locus, so association tests used only the typed subset. This cohort had only TCR beta chains sequenced, and the lack of alpha or paired-chain data limited which features could be detected. In a later genetic analysis, a missense DCLRE1C variant was associated with V-gene and J-gene trimming of TCR beta chains, and the association was replicated in an independent cohort. According to a later analysis, most CMV-associated TCR beta chains appeared to be HLA-restricted, and the HLA associations seemed to be driven largely by CMV exposure. A cluster of highly shared sequence variants was judged likely to represent a technical artifact of the sequencing pipeline. Immune exposure information for the cohort was limited to CMV serostatus. A later analysis reported that several top co-occurrence clusters appeared linked to parvovirus B19, influenza, CMV and Epstein-Barr virus. In the study, around 160 TCR beta chains were listed as associated with cytomegalovirus. Linkage disequilibrium might explain the correlated functional status among segregating V segments, but an unknown experimental factor could not be excluded. Compared with the roughly 720-donor mean, donors in an Asian-associated ancestry cluster had fewer N-insertions in productive TCRs, according to a later genetic analysis. It was suggested by the authors that the approach could potentially be generalized to other disease states and immunological phenotypes. According to a later analysis, TCR association rates differed among HLA loci, with DRB1 alleles showing the most associated TCRs and HLA-C alleles showing the fewest. A further reported finding was that TCR beta sequences accurately predicted the HLA-A and HLA-B alleles for most subjects in the first cohort. The presence/absence analyses assumed that sequencing depth was roughly uniform across donors, and that assumption may not be true. Because the 87-base-pair reads could not distinguish some IMGT-functional V segments, including TRBV6-2 and TRBV6-3, those segments were excluded.

In total, approximately 610 healthy bone marrow donors made up the cohort. At the time of sampling, all cohort members were nominally healthy, though unrecorded immune exposures were likely present. The donor tested CMV seronegative and was one of the 352 seronegative cohort members. Each donor provided a peripheral blood sample, and peripheral blood mononuclear cells were used for TCR beta sequencing. The Qiagen DNeasy Blood Extraction Kit was used to extract genomic DNA from the blood cell samples. The chain employs TRBV18 and TRBJ2-7; tentative D gene TRBD2, with 6 bases matching. Sequenced input: PBMCs. The receptor was derived from a girl aged 2 to 10 in good health and CMV-seronegative. Here the CDR3 is given as CASSPTAGTQNEQYF. The DNA is as follows: TGTGCCAGCTCACCTACCGCCGGGACTCAAAACGAGCAGTACTTC.